The present T cell receptor beta chain was sequenced within a study of Graves' ophthalmopathy and Graves' hyperthyroidism. The V and J ends lost 10 bases and 5 bases respectively, with 11 bases between them. CDR3 length: 11 amino acids. Germline V lookup: CDR1 MNHNS, CDR2 SASEGT. Clinical symptoms, serum thyroxine, TRAb, thyroid ultrasound and orbital computed tomography were relied on for diagnosis. RNA transcripts were the template, and TCR beta CDR3 regions were amplified from them. Scientists carried out first-round RT-PCR using HTBI primers and then a second-round multiplex PCR. TCRdb reprocessed the multiplex PCR reads via MiXCR and lists one record per CDR3 protein. The sample shows a few hundred thousand distinct CDR3 sequences, 15% to 17% of them seen only once. The sample holds many counts of this clonotype.

Sequencing was carried out using peripheral blood. This sequence was found in a woman between 18 and 29 years old with stable Graves' hyperthyroidism. This chain uses TRBV6-1 with TRBJ2-5; no clear D gene. The CDR3 region is CATTVLETQYF. The DNA of the CDR3 is TGTGCCACGACCGTTTTGGAGACCCAGTACTTC.